The 13 T cell receptor beta chains given below trace back to one sample, sequenced in a study of Graves' ophthalmopathy and Graves' hyperthyroidism. Amplification from RNA transcripts yielded the TCR beta CDR3 regions. The workflow started with a first-round RT-PCR run with HTBI primers and then moved on to a second-round multiplex PCR. TCRdb reprocessed the multiplex PCR reads with MiXCR, giving one entry per CDR3 protein. Of hundreds of thousands of distinct CDR3 sequences listed, roughly two fifths are singletons. Material for sequencing was peripheral blood. Receptor source: an adult man with Graves' ophthalmopathy.

V gene TRBV2 combines with J gene TRBJ2-5; weak D call: TRBD2 (6 bases). CDR3 length equals 13 residues. The germline V gene encodes CDR1 SNHLY and CDR2 FYNNEI. V lost 10 bases to trimming and J lost 5 bases, with 17 bases between them. CDR3 sequence (DNA): TGTGCCACCCGGGGAGGAAGTGGGGAGACCCAGTACTTC. This codes for CATRGGSGETQYF. The whole variable domain, remainder taken from reference TRBV2 and TRBJ2-5, is EPEVTQTPSHQVTQMGQEVILRCVPISNHLYFYWYRQILGQKVEFLVSFYNNEISEKSEIFDDQFSVERPDGSNFTLKIRSTKLEDSAMYFCATRGGSGETQYFGPGTRLLVL.

As concerns this clonotype: A junction boundary mismatches the germline segment, possibly from a read error. The V call is TRBV10-3, the J call TRBJ1-1; TRBD1 aligns across 8 bases. The length of the CDR3 is 15 residues. CDR1 is ENHRY, CDR2 SYGVKD, per germline. The CDR3 bases are TGTGCCAGCAGTAGCAGACAGGGGCCGATGACTGAAGCTTTCTTT. As protein: CASSSRQGPMTEAFF.

A word on this clonotype: A much larger clone is a single base away; this may be a read error. The rearrangement links TRBV7-2 to TRBJ1-2, with TRBD1 identical over 7 bases. This CDR3 comprises 16 residues. CDR1 SGHTA and CDR2 FQGNSA come from the germline V gene. CDR3 DNA sequence: TGTGCCAGCAGCTCAGAGACAGGGAAAACTAACTATGACTACACCTTC. Translating gives CASSSETGKTNYDYTF.

V gene TRBV25-1 combines with J gene TRBJ1-1; tentative D call: TRBD1 (5 bases). Germline values: CDR1 MGHDK, CDR2 SYGVNS. The CDR3 consists of 15 residues. Trimming took off 7 bases at V and 1 base at J, with 16 bases between the two ends. This CDR3 reads CASKGRDLANTEAFF. CDR3 DNA sequence: TGTGCCAGCAAAGGCAGGGACTTGGCGAACACTGAAGCTTTCTTT.

This clonotype was picked up many times. The gene calls are TRBV24-1 and TRBJ1-2, with 7 bases fitting TRBD1. Trimming took 4 bases from V and 3 from J; bases not matched to a gene: 10. The V gene's germline CDR1 is KGHDR and CDR2 SFDVKD. The CDR3 is 16 residues long. The CDR3 sequence: CATSDPARDSDYGYTF. The CDR3 nucleotides read TGTGCCACCAGTGACCCAGCGAGGGACAGTGACTATGGCTACACCTTC.

This clonotype has only a few counts. The chain links TRBV2 to TRBJ1-2; D possibly corresponds to TRBD1 (6 bases). CDR1 and CDR2 from the germline V gene are SNHLY and FYNNEI. The CDR3 length is 15 residues. V was pared by 8 bases and J by 3 bases, with 19 bases between. In nucleotides, the CDR3 is TGTGCCAGCGGGAGGACAGCCAAGGAGTACTATGGCTACACCTTC. Its protein is CASGRTAKEYYGYTF.

There are a few counts of this clonotype. The chain couples TRBV2 to TRBJ1-5; D call uncertain. This CDR3 is built from 14 residues. V lost 5 bases and J 7 bases, leaving 15 bases between the germline ends. The germline V gene encodes CDR1 SNHLY and CDR2 FYNNEI. CDR3 DNA sequence: TGTGCCAGCAGTTTGGCCCAACAAACACAGCCCCAGCATTTT. It encodes CASSLAQQTQPQHF.

In nucleotides, the CDR3 is TGTGCCAGCAGTGAATCGGCCTCTTTACCTGAAGCTTTCTTT. This sequence encodes CASSESASLPEAFF. This chain connects TRBV25-1 to TRBJ1-1; D remains unclear. Trimming pared 1 base from V and 6 bases from J, leaving 12 bases between. Germline V gene lookup returns CDR1 MGHDK and CDR2 SYGVNS. This CDR3 is 14 amino acids long.

Many counts were recorded for this clonotype. The chain employs TRBV14 and TRBJ1-6, with unresolved D. CDR1 SGHDN and CDR2 FVKESK come from the germline V gene. This CDR3 has 12 residues. V was shortened by 3 bases and J by 13 bases, with 10 bases between the two germline ends. This CDR3 reads CASSHPLRPLHF. Here the CDR3 DNA reads TGTGCCAGCAGCCACCCTCTCCGGCCCCTCCACTTT.

In this sample, this clonotype turned up a few times. This chain links TRBV6-5 with TRBJ1-2; D gene ambiguous. Germline CDR1 and CDR2: MNHEY and SVGAGI. The V end was cut by 5 bases, the J end by 2 bases, with 12 bases between. The CDR3 consists of 14 residues. CDR3 coding DNA: TGTGCCAGCAGTGGATTTTCCGGGAACTATGGCTACACCTTC. This gives the protein CASSGFSGNYGYTF.

The DNA for the CDR3 is TGTGCCAGCAGCTTAGGGTCGAGGGCCTCTGGAAACACCATATATTTT. Translating gives CASSLGSRASGNTIYF. The chain is built from TRBV7-9 and TRBJ1-3; D ambiguous. V lost 1 base to trimming and J lost 0 bases, with 10 bases between them. The CDR3 has 16 amino acids. Germline loops: CDR1 SEHNR, CDR2 FQNEAQ (reference sequence).

The J gene is TRBJ2-2, the V gene TRBV20-1; D gene uncertain. The germline V gene has CDR1 DFQATT and CDR2 SNEGSKA (reference sequence). Deletions cut 5 bases from V and 4 bases from J, with 11 bases between. There are 13 residues in the CDR3. In nucleotides, the CDR3 is TGCAGTGCTCCTGTGAGCCTCACCGGGGAGCTGTTTTTT. It specifies CSAPVSLTGELFF.

This clonotype was seen ten or more times. This sequence joins TRBV7-9 and TRBJ2-7; D may correspond to TRBD1 or TRBD2 (6 bases each). This CDR3 has 13 residues. Per the germline V gene, CDR1 is SEHNR and CDR2 is FQNEAQ (reference sequence). The V gene lost 5 bases and the J gene lost 2 bases, with 10 bases spanning the gap. The CDR3 DNA reads as TGTGCCAGCAGCCCCCGGGGGCCCTACGAGCAGTACTTC. As protein: CASSPRGPYEQYF.